Below, 20 T cell receptor beta chains from the same sample are listed, as sequenced in a study of T cell repertoires in cytomegalovirus infection. TCRdb redid the calling of the reads with MiXCR, one entry per CDR3 protein. In the table there are about 190,000 distinct CDR3 sequences, roughly 9.8% of which are singletons. The material sequenced was PBMCs. The receptors originated from a human donor in good health (CMV status not recorded). Some clones in this sample may be carry-over from other donors' samples.

This clonotype was picked up many times. The V call is TRBV7-2, the J call TRBJ1-1; 7 nucleotides agree with TRBD1. V trimming: 5 bases; J trimming: 4 bases; junction bases outside the gene matches: 10. This CDR3 has 15 residues. The germline V gene has CDR1 SGHTA and CDR2 FQGNSA. The CDR3 spells CASSPWTGRTTEAFF. The CDR3 DNA sequence: TGTGCCAGCAGCCCCTGGACAGGCCGGACCACTGAAGCTTTCTTT.

Ten or more counts support this clonotype. The chain recombines TRBV7-2 with TRBJ2-5, with 8 bases lining up with TRBD2. V gave up 5 bases and J gave up 4 bases; unmatched junction bases: 12. This CDR3 is 16 amino acids long. The V gene's germline CDR1 is SGHTA and CDR2 FQGNSA. For the CDR3, the DNA is TGTGCCAGCAGCGCGCGGGGGGACCTCGTCGTAGAGACCCAGTACTTC. Its translation: CASSARGDLVVETQYF.

This clonotype was picked up a small number of times. The rearrangement links TRBV20-1 to TRBJ1-1, with a weak D call TRBD1 (6 bases). The CDR3 length is 14 residues. Germline values: CDR1 DFQATT, CDR2 SNEGSKA (reference sequence). Trimming pared 6 bases from V and 5 bases from J, leaving 19 bases between. Here the CDR3 DNA reads TGCAGTGCCCGCGGGACCAGGCAGGGGACTGAAGCTTTCTTT. Its translation is CSARGTRQGTEAFF.

This clonotype was recorded a few times. The chain links TRBV7-2 to TRBJ2-1; 7 bases map to TRBD2. Trimming cost V 8 bases and J 10 bases; bases outside gene matches: 11. CDR3 length: 13 residues. Germline V gene data show CDR1 as SGHTA and CDR2 as FQGNSA. CDR3 nucleotide sequence: TGTGCCAGCGGCCTAGGACTAGTGGGAGAGCAGTTCTTC. Translation gives CASGLGLVGEQFF.

This clonotype was found many times. The gene calls are TRBV7-8 and TRBJ1-1; D not resolved. The germline gives CDR1 SGHVS, CDR2 FQNEAQ. The V end was cut by 3 bases, the J end by 1 base, with 12 bases between. There are 15 residues in the CDR3. CDR3 sequence reads: CASSFQTLGNTEAFF. The CDR3 nucleotides are TGTGCCAGCAGCTTTCAAACACTGGGGAACACTGAAGCTTTCTTT. Complete variable domain (other parts from reference TRBV7-8 and TRBJ1-1): GAGVSQSPRYKVAKRGQDVALRCDPISGHVSLFWYQQALGQGPEFLTYFQNEAQLDKSGLPSDRFFAERPEGSVSTLKIQRTQQEDSAVYLCASSFQTLGNTEAFFGQGTRLTVV.

Only one count was recorded for this clonotype. At one end the junction does not follow the germline gene, possibly because of a read error. The chain uses TRBV7-2 and TRBJ1-2; D remains unclear. From germline, CDR1 is SGHTA and CDR2 FQGNSA. The CDR3 has 14 residues. CDR3 nucleotide sequence: TGTGCCTGCAGCTTAGCAGCAGAAAACTATGGCTACACCTTC. As protein: CACSLAAENYGYTF.

This clonotype was counted between two and nine times. This chain joins TRBV7-9 and TRBJ1-2, with D perhaps matching TRBD1 (6 bases). This CDR3 comprises 12 residues. The germline V gene has CDR1 SEHNR and CDR2 FQNEAQ (reference sequence). Trimming removed 5 bases at V and 11 bases at J, with 15 bases between. The CDR3 loop reads CASSPEDRGYTF. CDR3 DNA: TGTGCCAGCAGCCCCGAGGACAGAGGTTACACCTTC.

In the case of this clonotype: One base away lies a much larger clone, so this may be a sequencing read error. V is TRBV12-3 or TRBV12-4 and J is TRBJ2-5, with D perhaps TRBD1 or TRBD2 (5 bases each). The CDR3 totals 14 residues. The CDR3 nucleotides are TGTGCCATCAGTCCCCGGGGCTCGCGAGAGACCCAGTACTTC. Its protein product is CAISPRGSRETQYF.

The table lists this clonotype with many counts. The chain carries TRBV11-2 and TRBJ1-2; D perhaps matches TRBD1 (6 bases). The CDR3 runs 15 residues. V was pared by 4 bases and J by 6 bases, with 18 bases between. Germline V gives CDR1 SGHAT, CDR2 FQNNGV. The CDR3 coding sequence is TGTGCCAGCAGCTCAGTCAGGGGATCTCCAAATGGCTACACCTTC. Protein: CASSSVRGSPNGYTF.

CDR3 sequence reads: CASSLGPRSSYNEQFF. The CDR3, as DNA: TGTGCCAGCAGCTTAGGGCCTCGCAGCTCCTACAATGAGCAGTTCTTC. The V and J genes are TRBV7-2 and TRBJ2-1; unclear D gene. V was trimmed by 1 base and J by 0 bases, leaving 10 bases between them. The V gene's germline CDR1 is SGHTA and CDR2 FQGNSA. The CDR3 loop spans 16 amino acids.

This clonotype was counted between two and nine times. This chain uses TRBV27 with TRBJ1-5; the D gene is possibly TRBD1 (5 bases). V was pared by 6 bases and J by 4 bases, with 22 bases between. Germline CDR1 reads MNHEY; CDR2 reads SMNVEV (reference sequence). This CDR3 comprises 17 residues. The CDR3 DNA reads TGTGCCAGCAGCCCTTTGGGGGATTGGACTGGGAATCAGCCCCAGCATTTT. This gives the protein CASSPLGDWTGNQPQHF.

There are many counts of this clonotype. The chain joins TRBV29-1 to TRBJ1-1; D is undetermined. CDR1 and CDR2 from the germline V gene are SQVTM and ANQGSEA. This CDR3 is built from 12 residues. The V gene lost 6 bases and the J gene lost 0 bases, with 8 bases spanning the gap. In nucleotides, the CDR3 is TGCAGCGTCTCCCCAATGAACACTGAAGCTTTCTTT. This encodes CSVSPMNTEAFF. The whole variable domain, remainder taken from reference TRBV29-1 and TRBJ1-1, is SAVISQKPSRDICQRGTSLTIQCQVDSQVTMMFWYRQQPGQSLTLIATANQGSEATYESGFVIDKFPISRPNLTFSTLTVSNMSPEDSSIYLCSVSPMNTEAFFGQGTRLTVV.

This clonotype has ten or more counts. In DNA, the CDR3 is TGTGCCAGCACCATGGAGGGGGCAGGTACGCAGTATTTT. Protein: CASTMEGAGTQYF. The gene calls are TRBV6-1 and TRBJ2-3, with a weak D call TRBD1 (7 bases). CDR3 length: 13 residues. Trimming took off 7 bases at V and 8 bases at J, with 16 bases between the two ends. CDR1 is MNHNS, CDR2 SASEGT, per germline.

In its sample, this clonotype was seen many times. This chain connects TRBV7-2 to TRBJ2-7, with D perhaps TRBD1 (6 bases). The ends were cut back, 1 base at V and 0 bases at J, with 10 bases in the middle. CDR1 is SGHTA and CDR2 is FQGNSA in the germline V gene. The CDR3 contains 15 residues. The CDR3 coding sequence is TGTGCCAGCAGCTTAGGGGGACACTACTCCTACGAGCAGTACTTC. Protein: CASSLGGHYSYEQYF.

This clonotype was counted many times. The rearrangement links TRBV28 to TRBJ2-7; D not resolved. CDR1 and CDR2 from the germline V gene are MDHEN and SYDVKM. Trimming left V 9 bases short and J 3 bases short, with 12 bases between. This CDR3 is 12 amino acids long. DNA for the CDR3: TGTGCCAGGTCAATCTGGGGCTACGAGCAGTACTTC. It codes for CARSIWGYEQYF. The complete variable domain, with remaining parts taken from reference TRBV28 and TRBJ2-7, reads DVKVTQSSRYLVKRTGEKVFLECVQDMDHENMFWYRQDPGLGLRLIYFSYDVKMKEKGDIPEGYSVSREKKERFSLILESASTNQTSMYLCARSIWGYEQYFGPGTRLTVT.

At least ten counts were recorded for this clonotype. The chain joins TRBV7-2 to TRBJ2-3, with TRBD2 as a possible D gene (5 bases). The CDR3 loop spans 16 amino acids. CDR1 is SGHTA and CDR2 is FQGNSA in the germline V gene. Trimming shortened V by 5 bases and J by 2 bases, and 17 bases separated the two germline ends. The CDR3 here is CASSPQIANPTDTQYF. CDR3 bases: TGTGCCAGCAGCCCCCAAATAGCGAATCCCACAGATACGCAGTATTTT.

In its sample, this clonotype was seen a few times. The chain has TRBV29-1 and TRBJ2-2, with D possibly matching TRBD1 (6 bases). This CDR3 has 15 amino acids. V lost 5 bases and J lost 0, with 13 bases in between. In germline, CDR1 is SQVTM, CDR2 ANQGSEA. The CDR3 DNA reads as TGCAGCGTTCGTCTACAGGGACCGAACACCGGGGAGCTGTTTTTT. It is translated as CSVRLQGPNTGELFF.

This clonotype came up many times. The chain links TRBV7-2 to TRBJ1-6; the match to TRBD1 covers 9 bases. Germline V CDR1 and CDR2: SGHTA, FQGNSA. Trimming took 1 base from V and 7 from J; bases not matched to a gene: 2. The CDR3 contains 15 residues. The CDR3 nucleotides read TGTGCCAGCAGCTTAGTGGGGACAGGGAATTCACCCCTCCACTTT. Residues: CASSLVGTGNSPLHF.

The rearrangement joins TRBV2 to TRBJ1-5; no reliable D call. This CDR3 comprises 14 residues. V was trimmed by 8 bases and J by 3 bases, leaving 14 bases between them. The germline V gene has CDR1 SNHLY and CDR2 FYNNEI. For the CDR3, the DNA is TGTGCCAGCGGAAGCGGGCAGCCCAATCAGCCCCAGCATTTT. Its protein is CASGSGQPNQPQHF.

V is TRBV15 and J is TRBJ2-3, with D possibly being TRBD2 (6 bases). Germline V gene lookup returns CDR1 LNHNV and CDR2 YYDKDF (reference sequence). This CDR3 contains 15 residues. V was shortened by 8 bases and J by 0 bases, with 15 bases between the two germline ends. This CDR3 reads CATLTGGDSTDTQYF. The DNA for the CDR3 is TGTGCCACCCTGACTGGCGGGGATAGCACAGATACGCAGTATTTT.